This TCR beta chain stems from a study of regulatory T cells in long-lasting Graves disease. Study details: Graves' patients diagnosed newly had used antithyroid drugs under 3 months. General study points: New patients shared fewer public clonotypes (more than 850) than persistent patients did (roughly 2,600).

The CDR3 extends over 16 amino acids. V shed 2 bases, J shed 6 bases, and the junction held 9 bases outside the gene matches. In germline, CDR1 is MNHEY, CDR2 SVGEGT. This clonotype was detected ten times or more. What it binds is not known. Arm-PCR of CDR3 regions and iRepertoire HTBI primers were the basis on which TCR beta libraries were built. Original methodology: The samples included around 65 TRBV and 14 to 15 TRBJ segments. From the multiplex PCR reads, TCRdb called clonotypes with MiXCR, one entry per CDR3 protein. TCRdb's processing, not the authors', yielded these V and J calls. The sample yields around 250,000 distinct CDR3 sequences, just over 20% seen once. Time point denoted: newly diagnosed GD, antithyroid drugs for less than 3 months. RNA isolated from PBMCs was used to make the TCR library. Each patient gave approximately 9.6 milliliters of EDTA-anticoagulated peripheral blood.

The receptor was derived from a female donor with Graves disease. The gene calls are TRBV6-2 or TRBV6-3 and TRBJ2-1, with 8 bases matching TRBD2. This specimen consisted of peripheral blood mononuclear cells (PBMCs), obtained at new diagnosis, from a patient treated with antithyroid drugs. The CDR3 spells CASSYASGPAGNEQFF. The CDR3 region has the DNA TGTGCCAGCAGTTACGCTAGCGGGCCGGCGGGCAATGAGCAGTTCTTC.